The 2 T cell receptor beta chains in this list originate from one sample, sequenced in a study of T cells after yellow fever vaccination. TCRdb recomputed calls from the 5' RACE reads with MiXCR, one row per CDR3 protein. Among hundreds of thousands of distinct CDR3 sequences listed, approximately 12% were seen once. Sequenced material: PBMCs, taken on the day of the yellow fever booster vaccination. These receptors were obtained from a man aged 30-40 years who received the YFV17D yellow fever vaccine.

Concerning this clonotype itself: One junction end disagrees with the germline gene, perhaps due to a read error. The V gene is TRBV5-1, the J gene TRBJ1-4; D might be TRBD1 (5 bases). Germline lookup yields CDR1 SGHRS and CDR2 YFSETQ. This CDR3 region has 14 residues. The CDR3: CACSWGVRDEKLFF. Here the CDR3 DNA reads TGCGCCTGCAGCTGGGGGGTTCGGGATGAAAAACTGTTTTTT.

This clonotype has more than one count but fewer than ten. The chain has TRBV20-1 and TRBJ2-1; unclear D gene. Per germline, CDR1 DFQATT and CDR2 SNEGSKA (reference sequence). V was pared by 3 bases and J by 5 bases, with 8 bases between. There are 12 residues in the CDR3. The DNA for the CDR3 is TGCAGTGCTAGCGTACGAAACAATGAGCAGTTCTTC. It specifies CSASVRNNEQFF.